Listed here are 9 T cell receptor beta chains from one sample, sequenced in a study of T cells in Graves' hyperthyroidism and ophthalmopathy. It was RNA transcripts that yielded the amplified TCR beta CDR3 regions. An initial round of RT-PCR targeting the TCR CDR3 relied on the HTBI primer set. TCRdb re-derived calls from the multiplex PCR reads in MiXCR, one entry per CDR3 protein. The table has about 350,000 distinct CDR3 sequences, over 15% seen once. Sequenced sample: blood. These receptor sequences come from a woman in her forties with Graves' ophthalmopathy.

The rearrangement links TRBV7-2 to TRBJ2-7; 10 bases line up with TRBD2. Germline CDR1 SGHTA, CDR2 FQGNSA. This CDR3 is 15 amino acids long. The ends lost 4 bases at V and 5 bases at J; junction bases unmatched: 8. The CDR3 is CASSSGGLAGDEQYF. For the CDR3, the DNA is TGTGCCAGCAGCTCAGGTGGGCTAGCGGGGGACGAGCAGTACTTC.

The rearrangement uses TRBV28 and TRBJ2-5, with a tentative D call TRBD1 (6 bases). Germline CDR1 reads MDHEN; CDR2 reads SYDVKM. This CDR3 is built from 15 residues. Trimming removed 6 bases at V and 1 base at J, with 15 bases between. The CDR3 sequence: CASRMSDRSQETQYF. The CDR3 DNA reads as TGTGCCAGCAGAATGTCGGACAGAAGCCAAGAGACCCAGTACTTC.

The sample holds many counts of this clonotype. The chain employs TRBV11-2 and TRBJ2-7; TRBD2 matches 11 bases. The V and J ends lost 6 bases and 4 bases, in that order; junction bases with no gene match: 8. CDR1 is SGHAT and CDR2 is FQNNGV in the germline V gene. The CDR3 is made up of 15 amino acids. CDR3 protein: CASSIAGGRGYEQYF. The DNA of the CDR3 is TGTGCCAGCAGTATAGCGGGAGGGAGGGGATACGAGCAGTACTTC.

This clonotype was detected many times. V usage is TRBV9 and J usage is TRBJ1-2, with D uncertain. CDR1 and CDR2 from the germline V gene are SGDLS and YYNGEE. Trimming removed 2 bases at V and 8 bases at J, with 19 bases between. The CDR3 covers 15 residues. CDR3 DNA: TGTGCCAGCAGCGTCCTAACCGGCCGACGGGAGGGCTACACCTTC. Its protein is CASSVLTGRREGYTF.

This clonotype was recorded many times. V is TRBV27 and J is TRBJ2-7, with 7 bases that match TRBD1. V lost 2 bases and J lost 7; bases outside the gene matches: 11. The length of the CDR3 is 15 residues. Per germline, CDR1 MNHEY and CDR2 SMNVEV (reference sequence). The CDR3 sequence is CASSLLTGYAGEQYF. Here the CDR3 DNA reads TGTGCCAGCAGTTTACTGACAGGGTACGCCGGGGAGCAGTACTTC.

This clonotype was counted at least ten times. The genes are TRBV9 and TRBJ2-7; 8 bases line up with TRBD1. The trim removed 3 bases at V and 3 bases at J, leaving 5 bases unmatched. In germline, CDR1 is SGDLS, CDR2 YYNGEE. This CDR3 contains 14 residues. CDR3 sequence: CASSEGQGDYEQYF. CDR3 sequence (DNA): TGTGCCAGCAGCGAAGGACAGGGTGACTACGAGCAGTACTTC.

In this sample, this clonotype turned up many times. J is TRBJ1-5 and V is TRBV19, with TRBD1 as a possible D gene (6 bases). This CDR3 comprises 12 residues. Trimming removed 6 bases from V and 4 bases from J, with 7 bases in between. The germline gives CDR1 LNHDA, CDR2 SQIVND (reference sequence). CDR3 sequence (DNA): TGTGCCAGTAGCGGACAGAATCAGCCCCAGCATTTT. Translation gives CASSGQNQPQHF.

The chain carries TRBV4-1 and TRBJ1-5; D unresolved. The CDR3 spans 16 residues. Deletions cut 1 base from V and 7 bases from J, with 17 bases between. CDR1 and CDR2 from the germline V gene are MGHRA and YSYEKL. The CDR3 spells CASSQGYLDGPQPQHF. As DNA, the CDR3 is TGCGCCAGCAGCCAAGGATACCTGGACGGCCCACAGCCCCAGCATTTT.

This clonotype was seen a few times. The J gene is TRBJ1-5, the V gene TRBV6-1, with 8 positions matching TRBD1. In germline, CDR1 is MNHNS, CDR2 SASEGT. Unmatched junction bases numbered 7, after V lost 0 bases and J lost 6 bases. The CDR3 is 16 residues long. CDR3 protein: CASSEAGDRWSQPQHF. The CDR3 DNA is TGTGCCAGCAGTGAAGCGGGGGACAGGTGGTCTCAGCCCCAGCATTTT.